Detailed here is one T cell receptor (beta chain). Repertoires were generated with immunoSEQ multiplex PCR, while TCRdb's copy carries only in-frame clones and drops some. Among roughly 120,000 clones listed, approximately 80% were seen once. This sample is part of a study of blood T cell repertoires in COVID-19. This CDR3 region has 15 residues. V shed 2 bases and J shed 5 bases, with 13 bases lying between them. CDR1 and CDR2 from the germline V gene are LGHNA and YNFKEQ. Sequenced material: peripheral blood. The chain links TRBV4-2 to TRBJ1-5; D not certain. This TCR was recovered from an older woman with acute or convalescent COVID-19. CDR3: CASSQSLLGDQPQHF. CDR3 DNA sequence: TGTGCCAGCAGCCAATCTCTCCTCGGAGATCAGCCCCAGCATTTT.